This T cell receptor beta chain was recovered during a study of T cells after posttransplantation cyclophosphamide. The V and J ends lost 2 bases and 0 bases respectively, with 17 bases between them. Germline loops: CDR1 SEHNR, CDR2 FQNEAQ (reference sequence). CDR3 length equals 19 residues. On this clone: Its antigen is currently unknown.

Clones were sequenced by immunoSEQ multiplex PCR, and TCRdb holds only the in-frame ones, with some missing. The sample has about 28,000 clones, just over 85% seen once. On the day of bone marrow donation, the related graft donor provided peripheral blood. Study-wide results and limits: Recipient CMV seropositivity and CMV reactivation strongly tracked TRB clonality. TRB overlap between skin or GI tissue T cells and blood was limited. Donor CD8+ memory clones often dominated recipient blood repertoires at later times.

The TCR originated in a man aged 50-60 years. The V gene is TRBV7-9, the J gene TRBJ2-6, with D tentatively TRBD1 (5 bases). Sequenced sample: PBMCs. This chain's CDR3 is CASSLRRSGIHSGANVLTF. The CDR3 DNA sequence: TGTGCCAGCAGCTTACGGCGTTCAGGGATCCACTCTGGGGCCAACGTCCTGACTTTC.